These T cell receptor beta chains were read from a single sample in a study of T cells in Graves' hyperthyroidism and ophthalmopathy. One entry per CDR3 protein, called by TCRdb with MiXCR from the multiplex PCR reads. Among under 350,000 distinct CDR3 sequences, 18% were seen once, and the ten largest hold approximately 54%. Sequenced input: blood. These receptors came from a woman between 50 and 59 years old with Graves' hyperthyroidism. Each CDR3 is given with its conserved first and last residue. The D gene is left open where the match is weak. Where a row states a size, it is once, few, many or the class of an expanded clone; other rows omit it.

>TRBJ2-7|NA|TRBV7-9|many
CASSFPGRTYEQYF
TGTGCCAGCAGCTTTCCGGGACGGACCTACGAGCAGTACTTC
>TRBJ2-1|NA|TRBV12-3/TRBV12-4|NA
CASSPLGGKFDDEQFF
TGTGCCAGCAGTCCCCTCGGAGGGAAATTTGACGATGAGCAGTTCTTC
>TRBJ2-3|TRBD2|TRBV25-1|NA
CASSEYRASGSRDTQYF
TGTGCCAGCAGTGAATATCGGGCTAGCGGGAGTCGGGATACGCAGTATTTT
>TRBJ2-3|TRBD2|TRBV27|many
CASSFGSGSLPDTQYF
TGTGCCAGCAGTTTTGGGAGCGGGAGCCTCCCAGATACGCAGTATTTT
>TRBJ1-2|NA|TRBV3-1|many
CASSQPPRDYGYTF
TGTGCCAGCAGCCAACCCCCGCGCGACTATGGCTACACCTTC
>TRBJ1-1|NA|TRBV30|many
CAWSLDMGTLGAFF
TGTGCCTGGAGTTTAGACATGGGAACACTTGGAGCTTTCTTT
>TRBJ2-3|NA|TRBV7-3|many
CASSPPGTDTQYF
TGTGCCAGCAGTCCCCCCGGCACAGATACGCAGTATTTT
>TRBJ2-1|TRBD2|TRBV20-1|few
CSAPTSGGFYNEQFF
TGCAGTGCTCCAACTAGCGGGGGGTTTTACAATGAGCAGTTCTTC
>TRBJ2-3|NA|TRBV11-2|many
CASSLGLDTQYF
TGTGCCAGCAGCTTAGGTCTAGATACGCAGTATTTT
>TRBJ1-5|NA|TRBV2|many
CASRGEGNQPQHF
TGTGCCAGCCGGGGGGAGGGCAATCAGCCCCAGCATTTT
>TRBJ1-5|TRBD1|TRBV28|few
CASSVSGQGDQPQHF
TGTGCCAGCAGTGTATCTGGACAGGGTGACCAGCCCCAGCATTTT
>TRBJ1-4|NA|TRBV15|NA
CATYDRRTMGNNEKLFF
TGTGCCACCTATGACAGAAGGACTATGGGGAATAATGAAAAACTGTTTTTT
>TRBJ2-5|NA|TRBV5-4|few
CASSLITGQETQYF
TGTGCCAGCAGCTTGATCACTGGACAAGAGACCCAGTACTTC
>TRBJ1-6|TRBD1|TRBV9|few
CASSAGGNSPLHF
TGTGCCAGCAGCGCAGGGGGGAATTCACCCCTCCACTTT
>TRBJ2-1|TRBD2|TRBV5-1|many
CASSPDGTSGRTAYNEQFF
TGCGCCAGCAGCCCGGACGGGACTAGCGGGCGGACGGCTTACAATGAGCAGTTCTTC
>TRBJ1-1|NA|TRBV30|few
CAWAPGLGNTEAFF
TGTGCCTGGGCCCCTGGCCTAGGAAACACTGAAGCTTTCTTT
>TRBJ2-1|TRBD2|TRBV27|many
CASSAGAGVPQFF
TGTGCCAGCAGCGCTGGGGCGGGGGTGCCTCAGTTCTTC
>TRBJ2-2|TRBD1|TRBV6-1|NA
CASRLRPGQGFVGELFF
TGTGCCAGCAGATTAAGACCGGGACAGGGGTTCGTCGGGGAGCTGTTTTTT
>TRBJ2-2|TRBD2|TRBV6-2/TRBV6-3|NA
CASSYSRILAGGPNTGELFF
TGTGCCAGCAGTTACTCGAGAATCCTAGCGGGGGGACCGAACACCGGGGAGCTGTTTTTT
>TRBJ2-2|NA|TRBV5-5|many
CASSLQGGTGELFF
TGTGCCAGCAGCTTGCAGGGCGGGACCGGGGAGCTGTTTTTT
>TRBJ1-5|TRBD1|TRBV6-5|many
CASSYSIVGQGARLNQPQHF
TGTGCCAGCAGTTACTCGATTGTCGGGCAGGGGGCGAGGTTAAATCAGCCCCAGCATTTT
>TRBJ2-3|NA|TRBV30|many
CAWNYRATDTQYF
TGTGCCTGGAACTACAGGGCAACAGATACGCAGTATTTT
>TRBJ1-3|TRBD1|TRBV5-5|NA
CASSLDGFGTGVNTIYF
TGTGCCAGCAGCTTGGATGGATTTGGGACAGGGGTGAACACCATATATTTT
>TRBJ2-3|NA|TRBV6-1|NA
CASSHTGLLGTDTQYF
TGTGCCAGCAGTCATACGGGCCTTCTGGGCACAGATACGCAGTATTTT
>TRBJ2-5|NA|TRBV28|many
CASEDGNFETQYF
TGTGCCAGCGAGGACGGGAATTTCGAGACCCAGTACTTC
>TRBJ2-1|NA|TRBV6-2/TRBV6-3|NA
CASSKPWSSYNEQFF
TGTGCCAGCTCCAAGCCTTGGAGCTCCTACAATGAGCAGTTCTTC
>TRBJ2-3|NA|TRBV7-2|many
CASSVALVSDTQYF
TGTGCCAGCAGCGTAGCTCTAGTGTCAGATACGCAGTATTTT
>TRBJ2-7|NA|TRBV2|many
CASNSGSSYEQYF
TGTGCCAGCAATTCAGGGAGCTCCTACGAGCAGTACTTC
>TRBJ1-2|NA|TRBV2|NA
CASRPGQYDGYTF
TGTGCCAGCAGGCCCGGACAGTACGATGGCTACACCTTC
>TRBJ2-7|TRBD2|TRBV7-6|NA
CASSLLGLAGAPYEQYF
TGTGCCAGCAGCTTACTCGGACTAGCGGGAGCGCCCTACGAGCAGTACTTC
>TRBJ2-3|NA|TRBV6-1|few
CASSLGTAQYF
TGTGCCAGCAGCCTGGGGACGGCGCAGTATTTT
>TRBJ2-5|TRBD2|TRBV20-1|many
CSAKKAGEETQYF
TGCAGTGCTAAAAAGGCGGGGGAGGAGACCCAGTACTTC
>TRBJ2-2|TRBD1|TRBV20-1|many
CSAKPGGADTGELFF
TGCAGTGCTAAACCAGGGGGCGCAGACACCGGGGAGCTGTTTTTT
>TRBJ1-2|NA|TRBV20-1|NA
CSATRGRANYGYTF
TGCAGTGCTACGAGGGGGAGAGCTAACTATGGCTACACCTTC
>TRBJ2-7|NA|TRBV11-2|many
CASSLGRSTYEQYF
TGTGCCAGCAGCTTAGGCCGCTCCACCTACGAGCAGTACTTC
>TRBJ1-2|NA|TRBV10-3|NA
CAISDRTFDYGYTF
TGTGCCATCAGTGACCGAACGTTTGACTATGGCTACACCTTC
>TRBJ2-5|TRBD2|TRBV4-2|NA
CASSQETSGVHQETQYF
TGTGCCAGCAGCCAAGAAACTAGCGGAGTACACCAAGAGACCCAGTACTTC
>TRBJ1-6|TRBD1|TRBV10-3|many
CAISESPDRADLHF
TGTGCCATCAGTGAGTCGCCAGACAGGGCTGACCTCCACTTT
>TRBJ1-2|NA|TRBV5-6|NA
CASSGTGFRYGYTF
TGTGCCAGCAGCGGCACAGGGTTTCGCTATGGCTACACCTTC
>TRBJ1-1|NA|TRBV6-1|NA
CASSDGRDTEAFF
TGTGCCAGCAGTGACGGACGGGACACTGAAGCTTTCTTT
>TRBJ1-5|TRBD1|TRBV2|many
CASSASGTGTSQPQHF
TGTGCCAGCAGTGCCTCCGGGACAGGGACGAGTCAGCCCCAGCATTTT
>TRBJ2-5|NA|TRBV20-1|NA
CSATRGGSQETQYF
TGCAGTGCTACTAGAGGGGGGTCTCAAGAGACCCAGTACTTC
>TRBJ2-5|NA|TRBV18|many
CASSQYLQRRVTQETQYF
TGTGCCAGCTCGCAATACCTACAGAGGAGGGTAACCCAAGAGACCCAGTACTTC
>TRBJ1-2|NA|TRBV6-1|many
CASSRTGNLFYGYTF
TGTGCCAGCAGTCGAACAGGGAACCTATTCTATGGCTACACCTTC
>TRBJ1-5|NA|TRBV7-6|NA
CASHSGDSNQPQHF
TGTGCCAGCCACTCAGGGGATAGCAATCAGCCCCAGCATTTT
>TRBJ2-5|TRBD1|TRBV29-1|NA
CSVSGTAEETQYF
TGCAGCGTTTCCGGGACAGCGGAGGAGACCCAGTACTTC
>TRBJ2-3|NA|TRBV5-1|many
CASSYGSTDTQYF
TGCGCCAGCAGCTACGGATCCACAGATACGCAGTATTTT
>TRBJ1-2|TRBD1|TRBV2|many
CAIRDRGRMSYGYTF
TGTGCCATCCGGGACAGGGGGCGTATGTCGTATGGCTACACCTTC
>TRBJ2-5|NA|TRBV11-2|few
CASSLVSETQYF
TGTGCCAGCAGCTTAGTGTCAGAGACCCAGTACTTC
>TRBJ1-1|NA|TRBV19|NA
CASSIVSGGGLNTEAFF
TGTGCCAGTAGTATAGTTTCTGGTGGCGGCCTGAACACTGAAGCTTTCTTT
>TRBJ2-1|NA|TRBV5-1|few
CASSLTGYTNDEQFF
TGCGCCAGCAGCCTGACGGGGTACACAAACGATGAGCAGTTCTTC
>TRBJ1-2|NA|TRBV29-1|once
CSVDSDGAYGYTF
TGCAGCGTTGACTCGGACGGAGCCTATGGCTACACCTTC
>TRBJ1-3|NA|TRBV7-3|NA
CASSQSSGNTIYF
TGTGCCAGCAGCCAAAGCTCTGGAAACACCATATATTTT
>TRBJ2-7|NA|TRBV5-4|few
CASSLEVGGPYEQYF
TGTGCCAGCAGCTTGGAGGTGGGAGGCCCCTACGAGCAGTACTTC
>TRBJ2-1|NA|TRBV20-1|many
CSASDSAYYNEQFF
TGCAGTGCTAGTGACAGTGCGTACTACAATGAGCAGTTCTTC
>TRBJ2-1|TRBD2|TRBV12-5|NA
CASGTAGGDNEQFF
TGTGCTAGTGGGACTGCGGGGGGGGACAATGAGCAGTTCTTC
>TRBJ2-1|TRBD1|TRBV7-9|NA
CASSPLDRGPYNEQFF
TGTGCCAGCAGCCCGCTGGACAGGGGCCCCTACAATGAGCAGTTCTTC
>TRBJ1-5|TRBD1|TRBV7-2|NA
CTSSYYRGQGQPQHF
TGTACCAGCAGCTACTACAGGGGACAGGGACAGCCCCAGCATTTT
>TRBJ1-2|TRBD1|TRBV20-1|many
CSARDRLTNYGYTF
TGCAGTGCCCGGGACAGGTTAACTAACTATGGCTACACCTTC